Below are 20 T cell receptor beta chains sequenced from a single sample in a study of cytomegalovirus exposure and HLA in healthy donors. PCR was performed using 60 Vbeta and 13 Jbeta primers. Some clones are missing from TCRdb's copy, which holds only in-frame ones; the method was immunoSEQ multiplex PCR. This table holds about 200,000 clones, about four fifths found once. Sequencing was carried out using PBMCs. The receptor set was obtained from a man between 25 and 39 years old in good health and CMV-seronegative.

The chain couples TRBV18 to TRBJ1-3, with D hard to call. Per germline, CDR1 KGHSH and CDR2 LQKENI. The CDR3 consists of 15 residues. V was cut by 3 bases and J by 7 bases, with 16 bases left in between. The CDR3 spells CASSPGRPTFNTIYF. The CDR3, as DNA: TGTGCCAGCTCACCGGGCAGGCCTACGTTTAACACCATATATTTT.

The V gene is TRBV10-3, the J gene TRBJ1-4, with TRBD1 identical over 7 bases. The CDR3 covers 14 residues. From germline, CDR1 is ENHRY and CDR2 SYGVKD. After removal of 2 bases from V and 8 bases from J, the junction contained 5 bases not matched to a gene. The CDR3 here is CAISERTGQEKLFF. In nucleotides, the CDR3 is TGTGCCATCAGTGAGAGGACGGGACAGGAAAAACTGTTTTTT.

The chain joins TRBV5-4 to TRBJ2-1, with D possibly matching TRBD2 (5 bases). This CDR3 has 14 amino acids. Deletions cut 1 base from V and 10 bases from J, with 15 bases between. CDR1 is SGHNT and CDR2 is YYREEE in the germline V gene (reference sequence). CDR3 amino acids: CASSLQRGSGEQFF. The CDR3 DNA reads TGTGCCAGCAGCTTGCAACGGGGATCCGGGGAGCAGTTCTTC.

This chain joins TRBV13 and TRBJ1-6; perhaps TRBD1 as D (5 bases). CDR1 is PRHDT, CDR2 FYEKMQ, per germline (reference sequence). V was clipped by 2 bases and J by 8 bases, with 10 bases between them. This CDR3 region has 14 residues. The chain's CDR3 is CASSLKGVDSPLHF. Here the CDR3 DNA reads TGTGCCAGCAGCTTAAAAGGGGTGGATTCACCCCTCCACTTT.

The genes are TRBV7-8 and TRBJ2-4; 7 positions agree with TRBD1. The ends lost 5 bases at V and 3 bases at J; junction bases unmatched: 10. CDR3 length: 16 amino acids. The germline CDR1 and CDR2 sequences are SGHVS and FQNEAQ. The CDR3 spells CASSRRTGWDKNIQYF. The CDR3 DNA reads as TGTGCCAGCAGCAGACGGACAGGCTGGGACAAAAACATTCAGTACTTC.

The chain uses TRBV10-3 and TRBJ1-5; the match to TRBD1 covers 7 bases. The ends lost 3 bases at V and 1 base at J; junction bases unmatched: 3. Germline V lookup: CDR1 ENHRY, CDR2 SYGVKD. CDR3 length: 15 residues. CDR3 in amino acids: CAISDPTGSNQPQHF. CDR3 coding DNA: TGTGCCATCAGTGACCCGACAGGGAGCAATCAGCCCCAGCATTTT.

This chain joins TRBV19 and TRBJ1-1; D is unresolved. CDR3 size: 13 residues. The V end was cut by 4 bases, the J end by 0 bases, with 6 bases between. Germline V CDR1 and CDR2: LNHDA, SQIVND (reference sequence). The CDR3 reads CASSKYMNTEAFF. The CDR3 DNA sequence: TGTGCCAGTAGTAAGTACATGAACACTGAAGCTTTCTTT.

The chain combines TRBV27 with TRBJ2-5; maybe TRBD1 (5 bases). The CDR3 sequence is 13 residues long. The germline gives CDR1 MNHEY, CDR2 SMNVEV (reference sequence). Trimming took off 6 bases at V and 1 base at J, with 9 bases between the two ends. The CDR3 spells CASSGQGQETQYF. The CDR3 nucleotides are TGTGCCAGCAGCGGGCAGGGCCAAGAGACCCAGTACTTC.

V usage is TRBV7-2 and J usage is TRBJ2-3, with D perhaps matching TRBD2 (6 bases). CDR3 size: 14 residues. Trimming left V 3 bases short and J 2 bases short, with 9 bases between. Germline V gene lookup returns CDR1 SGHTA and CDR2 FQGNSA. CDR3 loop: CASSFGGSTDTQYF. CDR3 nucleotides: TGTGCCAGCAGCTTCGGGGGTTCCACAGATACGCAGTATTTT. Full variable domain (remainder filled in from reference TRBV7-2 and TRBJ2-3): GAGVSQSPSNKVTEKGKDVELRCDPISGHTALYWYRQSLGQGLEFLIYFQGNSAPDKSGLPSDRFSAERTGGSVSTLTIQRTQQEDSAVYLCASSFGGSTDTQYFGPGTRLTVL.

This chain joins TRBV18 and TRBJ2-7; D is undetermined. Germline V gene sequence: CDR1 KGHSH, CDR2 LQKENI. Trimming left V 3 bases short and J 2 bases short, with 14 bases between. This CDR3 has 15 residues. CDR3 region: CASSPTSTIPYEQYF. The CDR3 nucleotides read TGTGCCAGCTCACCGACGTCCACTATACCCTACGAGCAGTACTTC.

CDR3 amino acids: CASSQQGTCPYGYTF. DNA for the CDR3: TGCGCCAGCAGTCAACAGGGGACGTGTCCCTATGGCTACACCTTC. The V and J genes are TRBV23-1 and TRBJ1-2, with D tentatively TRBD1 (6 bases). TRBV23-1 is assigned to the ORF class and has an uncertain function. The CDR3 sequence is 15 residues long. Trimming removed 2 bases at V and 4 bases at J, with 14 bases between.

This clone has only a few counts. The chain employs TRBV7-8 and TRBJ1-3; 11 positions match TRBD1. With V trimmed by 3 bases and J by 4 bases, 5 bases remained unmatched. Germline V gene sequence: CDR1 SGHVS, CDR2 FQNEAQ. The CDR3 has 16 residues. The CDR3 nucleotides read TGTGCCAGCAGCTTCGGACAGGGGGCATCAGGAAACACCATATATTTT. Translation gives CASSFGQGASGNTIYF.

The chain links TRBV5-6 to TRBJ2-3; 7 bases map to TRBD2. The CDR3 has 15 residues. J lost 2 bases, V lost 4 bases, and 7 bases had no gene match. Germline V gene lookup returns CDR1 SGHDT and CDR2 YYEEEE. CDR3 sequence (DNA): TGTGCCAGCAGCGCCCTAGCGGAGCTCACAGATACGCAGTATTTT. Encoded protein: CASSALAELTDTQYF.

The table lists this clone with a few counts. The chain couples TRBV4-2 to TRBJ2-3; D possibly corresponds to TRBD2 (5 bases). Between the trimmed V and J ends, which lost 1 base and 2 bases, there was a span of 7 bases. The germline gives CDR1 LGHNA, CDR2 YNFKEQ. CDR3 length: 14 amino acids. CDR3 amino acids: CASSQAGSTDTQYF. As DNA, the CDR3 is TGTGCCAGCAGCCAAGCGGGGTCCACAGATACGCAGTATTTT.

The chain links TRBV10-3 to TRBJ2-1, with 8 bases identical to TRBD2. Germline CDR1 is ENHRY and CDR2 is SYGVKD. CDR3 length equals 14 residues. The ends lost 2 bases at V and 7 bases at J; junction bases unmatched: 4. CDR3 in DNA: TGTGCCATCAGTGAGAATAGCGGGGTTAATGAGCAGTTCTTC. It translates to CAISENSGVNEQFF.

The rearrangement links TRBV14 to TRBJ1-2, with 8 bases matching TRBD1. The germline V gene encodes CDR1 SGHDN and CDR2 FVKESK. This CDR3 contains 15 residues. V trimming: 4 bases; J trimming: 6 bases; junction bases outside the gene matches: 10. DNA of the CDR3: TGTGCCAGCAGCCCACACAACCAGGGGGCTGATGGCTACACCTTC. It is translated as CASSPHNQGADGYTF. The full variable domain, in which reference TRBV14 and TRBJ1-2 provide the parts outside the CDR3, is EAGVTQFPSHSVIEKGQTVTLRCDPISGHDNLYWYRRVMGKEIKFLLHFVKESKQDESGMPNNRFLAERTGGTYSTLKVQPAELEDSGVYFCASSPHNQGADGYTFGSGTRLTVV.

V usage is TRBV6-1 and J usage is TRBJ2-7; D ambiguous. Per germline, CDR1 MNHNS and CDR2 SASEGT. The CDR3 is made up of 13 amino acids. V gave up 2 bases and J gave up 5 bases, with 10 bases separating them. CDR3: CASSERPGDEQYF. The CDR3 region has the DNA TGTGCCAGCAGTGAACGACCCGGAGACGAGCAGTACTTC.

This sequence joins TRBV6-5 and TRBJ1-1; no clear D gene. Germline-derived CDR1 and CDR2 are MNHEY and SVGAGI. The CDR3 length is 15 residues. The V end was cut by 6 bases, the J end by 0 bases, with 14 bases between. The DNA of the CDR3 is TGTGCCAGCAGGTACCTCGGGCGGGTGAACACTGAAGCTTTCTTT. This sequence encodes CASRYLGRVNTEAFF.

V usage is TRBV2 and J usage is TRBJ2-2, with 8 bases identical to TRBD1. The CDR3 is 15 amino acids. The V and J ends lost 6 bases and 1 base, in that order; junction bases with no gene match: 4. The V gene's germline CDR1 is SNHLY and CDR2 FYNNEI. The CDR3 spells CASRGQDLNTGELFF. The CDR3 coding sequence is TGTGCCAGCAGGGGACAGGACCTGAACACCGGGGAGCTGTTTTTT.

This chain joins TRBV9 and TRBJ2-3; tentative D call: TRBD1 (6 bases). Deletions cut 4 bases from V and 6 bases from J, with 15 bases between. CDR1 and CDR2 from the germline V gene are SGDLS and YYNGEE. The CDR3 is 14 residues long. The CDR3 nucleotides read TGTGCCAGCAGCCCGATGGGACAACCGGATACGCAGTATTTT. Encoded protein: CASSPMGQPDTQYF.